This is a list of T cell receptor beta chains from one sample in a study of cytomegalovirus exposure and HLA in healthy donors. Libraries were prepared by immunoSEQ multiplex PCR; TCRdb keeps only in-frame clonotypes and omits some of them. Among around 150,000 clones, approximately 78% were seen once, and the ten largest hold 7.5% to 9.5%. Input material: PBMCs. Receptors originate from a male donor in good health and CMV-seropositive. Each CDR3 is given with its conserved first and last residue. The D gene is left open where the match is weak. Clone size is not always given. Where it is, it says once, few, many or a class for expanded clones.

clone size: -; D gene: -; J gene: TRBJ1-2; V gene: TRBV18; CDR3 DNA: TGTGCCAGCTCAGGCCAGGGGTTCTATGGCTACACCTTC; CDR3 protein: CASSGQGFYGYTF
clone size: -; D gene: -; J gene: TRBJ1-1; V gene: TRBV5-1; CDR3 DNA: TGCGCCAGCAGCCCGGAGACAGATGAAGCTTTCTTT; CDR3 protein: CASSPETDEAFF
clone size: -; D gene: TRBD1; J gene: TRBJ1-5; V gene: TRBV6-6; CDR3 DNA: TGTGCCAGCAGTTACGGTAACAGGGGGACTCGTCAGCCCCAGCATTTT; CDR3 protein: CASSYGNRGTRQPQHF
clone size: -; D gene: -; J gene: TRBJ1-6; V gene: TRBV2; CDR3 DNA: TGTGCCAGCACCGACGACAGTCGTTCACCCCTCCACTTT; CDR3 protein: CASTDDSRSPLHF
clone size: -; D gene: -; J gene: TRBJ2-1; V gene: TRBV7-2; CDR3 DNA: TGTGCCAGCAGCTTAGCGACGGGTGCCTACAATGAGCAGTTCTTC; CDR3 protein: CASSLATGAYNEQFF
clone size: -; D gene: -; J gene: TRBJ2-5; V gene: TRBV10-2; CDR3 DNA: TGCGCCAGCAGTGGACAGATCCAAGAGACCCAGTACTTC; CDR3 protein: CASSGQIQETQYF
clone size: -; D gene: -; J gene: TRBJ1-1; V gene: TRBV29-1; CDR3 DNA: TGCAGCGCCGGGAGGGGCGGCCCTGAAGCTTTCTTT; CDR3 protein: CSAGRGGPEAFF
clone size: -; D gene: -; J gene: TRBJ1-1; V gene: TRBV6-5; CDR3 DNA: TGTGCCAGCAGCCTTTACAGGGAAGCTTTCTTT; CDR3 protein: CASSLYREAFF
clone size: -; D gene: TRBD2; J gene: TRBJ2-2; V gene: TRBV15; CDR3 DNA: TGTGCCACCAGCCCCCACAAGACTAGCGGGAACACCGGGGAGCTGTTTTTT; CDR3 protein: CATSPHKTSGNTGELFF
clone size: -; D gene: TRBD1; J gene: TRBJ2-1; V gene: TRBV5-4; CDR3 DNA: TGTGCCAGCAGCTGGGGACAGGGAAATGAGCAGTTCTTC; CDR3 protein: CASSWGQGNEQFF
clone size: -; D gene: -; J gene: TRBJ1-2; V gene: TRBV7-2; CDR3 DNA: TGTGCCAGCAGCTTAAAGCGCGGCTATGGCTACACCTTC; CDR3 protein: CASSLKRGYGYTF
clone size: -; D gene: TRBD2; J gene: TRBJ2-2; V gene: TRBV19; CDR3 DNA: TGTGCCAGTAAGATCAGCGGGACCGACACCGGGGAGCTGTTTTTT; CDR3 protein: CASKISGTDTGELFF
clone size: -; D gene: TRBD1; J gene: TRBJ2-1; V gene: TRBV9; CDR3 DNA: TGTGCCAGCAGCCCCACAGGGGTTAGCAGATACAATGAGCAGTTCTTC; CDR3 protein: CASSPTGVSRYNEQFF
clone size: -; D gene: TRBD1; J gene: TRBJ2-5; V gene: TRBV6-5; CDR3 DNA: TGTGCCAGCAGCTTCGTGGGACAGGCGGAGACCCAGTACTTC; CDR3 protein: CASSFVGQAETQYF
clone size: -; D gene: TRBD1; J gene: TRBJ1-4; V gene: TRBV9; CDR3 DNA: TGTGCCAGCAGCGCCGAACAGGGGGCCTTTGAAAAACTGTTTTTT; CDR3 protein: CASSAEQGAFEKLFF
clone size: -; D gene: -; J gene: TRBJ2-7; V gene: TRBV6-5; CDR3 DNA: TGTGCCAGCAGCAGGGAAGTCTCCTACGAGCAGTACTTC; CDR3 protein: CASSREVSYEQYF
clone size: once; D gene: -; J gene: TRBJ1-2; V gene: TRBV5-6; CDR3 DNA: TGTGCCAGCAGCTTGAATATGAGAGGTGGCTACACCTTC; CDR3 protein: CASSLNMRGGYTF
clone size: -; D gene: -; J gene: TRBJ1-4; V gene: TRBV27; CDR3 DNA: TGTGCCAGCGGATTTACGGGGAGCAATGAAAAACTGTTTTTT; CDR3 protein: CASGFTGSNEKLFF
clone size: -; D gene: -; J gene: TRBJ2-1; V gene: TRBV7-9; CDR3 DNA: TGTGCCAGCACCCGGGAGAGGGATTACGGTGAGCAGTTCTTC; CDR3 protein: CASTRERDYGEQFF
clone size: -; D gene: -; J gene: TRBJ1-5; V gene: TRBV28; CDR3 DNA: TGTGCCAGCAGTGGGGCCCAGGGAACGGGTGGGAGCAATCAGCCCCAGCATTTT; CDR3 protein: CASSGAQGTGGSNQPQHF
clone size: -; D gene: TRBD1; J gene: TRBJ2-7; V gene: TRBV27; CDR3 DNA: TGTGCCAGCAGTCCCGGGACAGGGTTCTACGAGCAGTACTTC; CDR3 protein: CASSPGTGFYEQYF
clone size: once; D gene: -; J gene: TRBJ2-3; V gene: TRBV6-5; CDR3 DNA: TGTGCCAGCAGAGGACAGTCAGATACGCAGTATTTT; CDR3 protein: CASRGQSDTQYF
clone size: -; D gene: TRBD1; J gene: TRBJ1-4; V gene: TRBV2; CDR3 DNA: TGTGCCAGCAGTAGGGACAGGGGGCTTGAAAAACTGTTTTTT; CDR3 protein: CASSRDRGLEKLFF
clone size: -; D gene: TRBD1; J gene: TRBJ2-5; V gene: TRBV5-1; CDR3 DNA: TGCGCCAGCAGCTTGGGGACAGGGGGGAAGACCCAGTACTTC; CDR3 protein: CASSLGTGGKTQYF
clone size: few; D gene: TRBD2; J gene: TRBJ2-1; V gene: TRBV11-2; CDR3 DNA: TGTGCCAGCAGCTTAGGTACTAGCGGGAGTTCCTACAATGAGCAGTTCTTC; CDR3 protein: CASSLGTSGSSYNEQFF
clone size: -; D gene: TRBD1; J gene: TRBJ1-1; V gene: TRBV2; CDR3 DNA: TGTGCCAGCAAGGACAGGGAAGGCACTGAAGCTTTCTTT; CDR3 protein: CASKDREGTEAFF
clone size: few; D gene: -; J gene: TRBJ2-7; V gene: TRBV7-8; CDR3 DNA: TGTGCCAGCAGTTACCGACGGATTGCTGGGCACGAGCAGTACTTC; CDR3 protein: CASSYRRIAGHEQYF
clone size: -; D gene: TRBD1; J gene: TRBJ1-5; V gene: TRBV5-6; CDR3 DNA: TGTGCCAGCAGCCCACAGGGGGATGGGAGCAATCAGCCCCAGCATTTT; CDR3 protein: CASSPQGDGSNQPQHF
clone size: -; D gene: TRBD2; J gene: TRBJ2-3; V gene: TRBV7-2; CDR3 DNA: TGTGCCAGCAGCCCAGGGACTAGTCCAGATACGCAGTATTTT; CDR3 protein: CASSPGTSPDTQYF
clone size: -; D gene: -; J gene: TRBJ2-5; V gene: TRBV7-8; CDR3 DNA: TGTGCCAGCACCCCTTATGGGCAAAGCCAAGAGACCCAGTACTTC; CDR3 protein: CASTPYGQSQETQYF
clone size: -; D gene: TRBD1; J gene: TRBJ1-1; V gene: TRBV2; CDR3 DNA: TGTGCCAGCAGGAGTATGACATCGGGACAGGGGGGGACTGAAGCTTTCTTT; CDR3 protein: CASRSMTSGQGGTEAFF
clone size: -; D gene: TRBD1; J gene: TRBJ1-6; V gene: TRBV7-2; CDR3 DNA: TGTGCCAGCAGACCCCGGGACAGGAGTCCCAATTCACCCCTCCACTTT; CDR3 protein: CASRPRDRSPNSPLHF
clone size: -; D gene: -; J gene: TRBJ1-2; V gene: TRBV2; CDR3 DNA: TGTGCCGGCCGGAGGGATGGCTACACCTTC; CDR3 protein: CAGRRDGYTF
clone size: -; D gene: TRBD2; J gene: TRBJ2-1; V gene: TRBV7-2; CDR3 DNA: TGTGCCAGCAGCTTAGTGGCGACTAGCGGGCGCTACTCCTACAATGAGCAGTTCTTC; CDR3 protein: CASSLVATSGRYSYNEQFF
clone size: -; D gene: -; J gene: TRBJ2-1; V gene: TRBV19; CDR3 DNA: TGTGCCACAGCGCTTGGAGAGCAGTTCTTC; CDR3 protein: CATALGEQFF
clone size: few; D gene: -; J gene: TRBJ2-3; V gene: TRBV28; CDR3 DNA: TGTGCCAGCAGTTTGGTACAGGCGAGTCTTGGCACAGATACGCAGTATTTT; CDR3 protein: CASSLVQASLGTDTQYF
clone size: once; D gene: TRBD1; J gene: TRBJ1-2; V gene: TRBV30; CDR3 DNA: TGTGCCTTGATCTACTACCCGACAGGGTCGAACTATGGCTACACCTTC; CDR3 protein: CALIYYPTGSNYGYTF
clone size: -; D gene: TRBD1; J gene: TRBJ1-2; V gene: TRBV5-4; CDR3 DNA: TGTGCCAGCAGGGGGCAGGGGGCAGGGAACTATGGCTACACCTTC; CDR3 protein: CASRGQGAGNYGYTF
clone size: -; D gene: TRBD2; J gene: TRBJ2-1; V gene: TRBV6-5; CDR3 DNA: TGTGCCAGCAGCCTCGCCGGGACTAGTAGGAATGAGCAGTTCTTC; CDR3 protein: CASSLAGTSRNEQFF
clone size: -; D gene: -; J gene: TRBJ1-5; V gene: TRBV28; CDR3 DNA: TGTGCCAGCAGCACCCGAGGCAATCAGCCCCAGCATTTT; CDR3 protein: CASSTRGNQPQHF
clone size: -; D gene: TRBD1; J gene: TRBJ1-2; V gene: TRBV19; CDR3 DNA: TGTGCCAGTAGTATTTCAGGGGGAACCAGAGGGACCTTCGGCTACACCTTC; CDR3 protein: CASSISGGTRGTFGYTF
clone size: -; D gene: -; J gene: TRBJ2-7; V gene: TRBV7-9; CDR3 DNA: TGTGCCAGCAGCGGATATACAGGGATTGGAACCTACGAGCAGTACTTC; CDR3 protein: CASSGYTGIGTYEQYF
clone size: few; D gene: -; J gene: TRBJ2-5; V gene: TRBV7-6; CDR3 DNA: TGTGCCAGCAGCCTGGGTTGGGCAGGGGAAGAGACCCAGTACTTC; CDR3 protein: CASSLGWAGEETQYF
clone size: -; D gene: -; J gene: TRBJ2-6; V gene: TRBV27; CDR3 DNA: TGTGCCAGCAGTTTACTGGGGGTGGGGGCCAACGGCCTGACTTTC; CDR3 protein: CASSLLGVGANGLTF
clone size: -; D gene: TRBD2; J gene: TRBJ2-7; V gene: TRBV6-1; CDR3 DNA: TGTGCCAGCAGTGACCCTAGCGGCTACGAGCAGTACTTC; CDR3 protein: CASSDPSGYEQYF
clone size: once; D gene: TRBD2; J gene: TRBJ2-1; V gene: TRBV5-1; CDR3 DNA: TGCGCCAGCAGCTCCGGGACTAGCTCCTACAATGAGCAGTTCTTC; CDR3 protein: CASSSGTSSYNEQFF
clone size: -; D gene: -; J gene: TRBJ2-7; V gene: TRBV6-5; CDR3 DNA: TGTGCCAGCAGTCACTACGCCGCGCTGCTCTACGAGCAGTACTTC; CDR3 protein: CASSHYAALLYEQYF
clone size: -; D gene: -; J gene: TRBJ1-1; V gene: TRBV7-2; CDR3 DNA: TGTGCCAGCAGTTCCTTCGGACAGAGATACCTAAACACTGAAGCTTTCTTT; CDR3 protein: CASSSFGQRYLNTEAFF
clone size: -; D gene: TRBD1; J gene: TRBJ2-7; V gene: TRBV6-1; CDR3 DNA: TGTGCCAGCAGCGTCGACAGGGTCTCCTACGAGCAGTACTTC; CDR3 protein: CASSVDRVSYEQYF
clone size: -; D gene: -; J gene: TRBJ1-5; V gene: TRBV6-6; CDR3 DNA: TGTGCCAGCAGTTTCCCATCGGGGGGCAGCGATCAGCCCCAGCATTTT; CDR3 protein: CASSFPSGGSDQPQHF
clone size: -; D gene: TRBD1; J gene: TRBJ1-3; V gene: TRBV11-2; CDR3 DNA: TGTGCCAGCAGAACAGGGGGAGCTGGAAACACCATATATTTT; CDR3 protein: CASRTGGAGNTIYF
clone size: -; D gene: TRBD1; J gene: TRBJ2-7; V gene: TRBV7-6; CDR3 DNA: TGTGCCAGCAGGTCGAACAGGGGGGCCTCCTACGAGCAGTACTTC; CDR3 protein: CASRSNRGASYEQYF
clone size: -; D gene: -; J gene: TRBJ1-6; V gene: TRBV7-8; CDR3 DNA: TGTGCCAGCAGCTTTGTATATAATTCACCCCTCCACTTT; CDR3 protein: CASSFVYNSPLHF
clone size: -; D gene: TRBD1; J gene: TRBJ1-6; V gene: TRBV7-6; CDR3 DNA: TGTGCCAGCAGCCAGGGGACAGGTGATAATTCACCCCTCCACTTT; CDR3 protein: CASSQGTGDNSPLHF
clone size: once; D gene: -; J gene: TRBJ2-4; V gene: TRBV30; CDR3 DNA: TGTGCCTGGAAGTACAGGGCCAAAAACATTCAGTACTTC; CDR3 protein: CAWKYRAKNIQYF
clone size: -; D gene: TRBD1; J gene: TRBJ1-1; V gene: TRBV28; CDR3 DNA: TGTGCCAGCAGCACCGGGACAGCCATGAACACTGAAGCTTTCTTT; CDR3 protein: CASSTGTAMNTEAFF
clone size: -; D gene: -; J gene: TRBJ2-7; V gene: TRBV19; CDR3 DNA: TGTGCCAGTAGCCGGGGTGACTACGAGCAGTACTTC; CDR3 protein: CASSRGDYEQYF
clone size: -; D gene: TRBD1; J gene: TRBJ2-7; V gene: TRBV6-5; CDR3 DNA: TGTGCCAGCAGTGGACGGGACAGGGGGACCTACGAGCAGTACTTC; CDR3 protein: CASSGRDRGTYEQYF
clone size: -; D gene: TRBD2; J gene: TRBJ2-1; V gene: TRBV10-2; CDR3 DNA: TGCGCCAGCAGAGTTAGCGGGAGTAACAATGAGCAGTTCTTC; CDR3 protein: CASRVSGSNNEQFF